The 32 T cell receptor beta chains in this list originate from one sample, sequenced in a study of blood T cell repertoires in COVID-19. The protocol was immunoSEQ multiplex PCR, while the TCRdb copy is restricted to in-frame clones and leaves out a portion. Of tens of thousands of clones listed, 80% to 90% are singletons. The sample taken for sequencing was peripheral blood. Receptor source: a woman older than 75 with active COVID-19.

The chain combines TRBV19 with TRBJ2-5; TRBD2 is a possible D gene (5 bases). The CDR3 covers 12 residues. V lost 7 bases to trimming and J lost 7 bases, with 13 bases between them. Germline-derived CDR1 and CDR2 are LNHDA and SQIVND (reference sequence). This CDR3 is CASKNTAGTQYF. CDR3 coding DNA: TGTGCCAGTAAGAACACGGCGGGGACCCAGTACTTC.

For this clone: The sample contains more than one DNA sequence encoding this CDR3. The CDR3 here is CASSLPGGSYEQYF. CDR3 DNA: TGTGCCAGCAGTTTACCGGGGGGCTCCTACGAGCAGTACTTC. V usage is TRBV28 and J usage is TRBJ2-7, with 7 bases lining up with TRBD2. With 2 bases clipped from V and 0 bases from J, the junction kept 1 base outside the gene matches. The V gene's germline CDR1 is MDHEN and CDR2 SYDVKM. The CDR3 consists of 14 residues.

The CDR3 DNA reads as TGCGCCAGCAGCCAAAGCGTGACCGATACACTGTTTTTT. Translating it yields CASSQSVTDTLFF. This rearrangement joins TRBV4-3 to TRBJ1-4; D is unresolved. The CDR3 consists of 13 residues. The V end lost 2 bases, the J end lost 13 bases, and 14 bases lay between the germline ends. Germline V gene data show CDR1 as LGHNA and CDR2 as YSLEER.

CDR3 in DNA: TGTGCCAGCAGTCTCGGGGGGGAGCAGTACTTC. This translates into CASSLGGEQYF. The rearrangement links TRBV12-3 or TRBV12-4 to TRBJ2-7, with TRBD2 matching over 7 bases. This CDR3 spans 11 amino acids. The V gene end was trimmed by 5 bases and the J gene end by 7 bases; junction bases not matched to a gene: 2.

J is TRBJ2-5 and V is TRBV10-3; tentative D call: TRBD1 (6 bases). V lost 0 bases and J lost 4, with 9 bases in between. This CDR3 has 14 amino acids. The germline V gene has CDR1 ENHRY and CDR2 SYGVKD. Here the CDR3 DNA reads TGTGCCATCAGTGAGTCCACAGGGACAGAGACCCAGTACTTC. Translated, it gives CAISESTGTETQYF.

This chain links TRBV7-9 with TRBJ2-5; 7 bases are shared with TRBD2. Germline assignment: CDR1 SEHNR and CDR2 FQNEAQ (reference sequence). The CDR3 is 17 residues long. Trimming removed 4 bases from V and 4 bases from J; junction bases left unmatched: 15. CDR3: CASSSYKTSRIRETQYF. The DNA for the CDR3 is TGTGCCAGCAGCTCCTACAAGACTAGCCGGATCAGAGAGACCCAGTACTTC.

The chain joins TRBV7-2 to TRBJ1-2; D is possibly TRBD1 (5 bases). This CDR3 has 13 residues. V lost 1 base to trimming and J lost 5 bases, with 8 bases between them. Germline V gene lookup returns CDR1 SGHTA and CDR2 FQGNSA. CDR3: CASSLEQAYGYTF. The DNA of the CDR3 is TGTGCCAGCAGCTTAGAACAGGCGTATGGCTACACCTTC.

The chain has TRBV28 and TRBJ2-1; D might be TRBD1 (6 bases). Per the germline V gene, CDR1 is MDHEN and CDR2 is SYDVKM. The CDR3 is 14 residues long. V shed 5 bases and J shed 9 bases, with 17 bases lying between them. CDR3 sequence reads: CASSRRAGVGEQFF. The DNA of the CDR3 is TGTGCCAGCAGTCGGCGGGCAGGGGTTGGTGAGCAGTTCTTC.

The CDR3 sequence is CASSPYRTGGCPEAFF. CDR3 coding DNA: TGTGCCAGCAGCCCCTATAGAACAGGGGGCTGTCCTGAAGCTTTCTTT. This chain joins TRBV21-1 and TRBJ1-1; the table's D call, TRBD1, has no DNA check behind it. TRBV21-1 is marked as a pseudogene. The CDR3 has 16 residues.

The chain uses TRBV19 and TRBJ2-3, with D unclear. The V and J ends lost 7 bases and 5 bases respectively, with 16 bases between them. From germline, CDR1 is LNHDA and CDR2 SQIVND (reference sequence). The CDR3 loop spans 14 amino acids. The CDR3: CASNPGRFRDTQYF. CDR3 bases: TGTGCCAGTAATCCCGGCAGGTTCCGAGATACGCAGTATTTT.

The V and J genes are TRBV29-1 and TRBJ1-5, with 9 bases that match TRBD1. The CDR3 runs 14 residues. Losses at the gene ends were 5 bases for V and 4 bases for J; bases not matched to a gene: 6. Germline V gene data show CDR1 as SQVTM and CDR2 as ANQGSEA. The CDR3 nucleotides read TGCAGCGTTCGGACAGGGGCTGGGAATCAGCCCCAGCATTTT. Residues: CSVRTGAGNQPQHF.

This chain connects TRBV27 to TRBJ2-5, with 7 bases fitting TRBD1. The V and J ends lost 6 bases and 3 bases, in that order; junction bases with no gene match: 4. Germline values: CDR1 MNHEY, CDR2 SMNVEV (reference sequence). The CDR3 is made up of 13 amino acids. The CDR3: CASRRDREETQYF. The CDR3, as DNA: TGTGCCAGCAGACGCGACAGGGAAGAGACCCAGTACTTC.

This chain joins TRBV29-1 and TRBJ1-2; 7 nucleotides agree with TRBD1. This CDR3 is 13 amino acids long. V lost 2 bases to trimming and J lost 3 bases; unmatched junction nucleotides: 3. Germline V CDR1 and CDR2: SQVTM, ANQGSEA. The DNA of the CDR3 is TGCAGCGTTGAAAAAGGGGGCGACTATGGCTACACCTTC. Translated: CSVEKGGDYGYTF.

The chain combines TRBV4-1 with TRBJ1-5; D is unclear. Trimming took 0 bases from V and 4 from J, leaving 10 bases between them. The length of the CDR3 is 15 residues. CDR1 MGHRA and CDR2 YSYEKL come from the germline V gene. The CDR3: CASSQEVAGNQPQHF. For the CDR3, the DNA is TGCGCCAGCAGCCAAGAAGTAGCTGGGAATCAGCCCCAGCATTTT.

V is TRBV7-2 and J is TRBJ1-5; D uncertain. Germline assignment: CDR1 SGHTA and CDR2 FQGNSA. The germline V and J ends were trimmed by 4 bases and 2 bases, with 12 bases remaining between them. The CDR3 is 15 residues long. This CDR3 reads CASSSGAKGNQPQHF. CDR3 coding DNA: TGTGCCAGCAGCTCAGGCGCCAAGGGCAATCAGCCCCAGCATTTT.

The chain is built from TRBV5-6 and TRBJ1-1, with D possibly being TRBD1 (5 bases). This CDR3 contains 12 residues. The V end was cut by 2 bases, the J end by 3 bases, with 5 bases between. Germline lookup yields CDR1 SGHDT and CDR2 YYEEEE. CDR3 sequence reads: CASSLGDTEAFF. CDR3 in DNA: TGTGCCAGCAGCTTAGGGGACACTGAAGCTTTCTTT.

This clone has only one observation. The CDR3 sequence: CASSEGLVNTGELFF. CDR3 DNA sequence: TGTGCCAGCAGTGAAGGACTCGTTAACACCGGGGAGCTGTTTTTT. The gene calls are TRBV6-1 and TRBJ2-2; D is unresolved. CDR3 length: 15 residues. Per germline, CDR1 MNHNS and CDR2 SASEGT. V was pared by 1 base and J by 2 bases, with 8 bases between.

The V gene is TRBV28, the J gene TRBJ2-1, with TRBD2 matching 8 bases. Germline V gives CDR1 MDHEN, CDR2 SYDVKM. The ends lost 7 bases at V and 6 bases at J; junction bases unmatched: 8. The CDR3 consists of 14 residues. CDR3 bases: TGTGCCAGCACCGGGACTAGTCAAATCAATGAGCAGTTCTTC. Protein product: CASTGTSQINEQFF. The variable domain in full, completed from reference TRBV28 and TRBJ2-1, reads DVKVTQSSRYLVKRTGEKVFLECVQDMDHENMFWYRQDPGLGLRLIYFSYDVKMKEKGDIPEGYSVSREKKERFSLILESASTNQTSMYLCASTGTSQINEQFFGPGTRLTVL.

The genes are TRBV18 and TRBJ2-5, with D tentatively TRBD2 (6 bases). From germline, CDR1 is KGHSH and CDR2 LQKENI. CDR3 size: 15 residues. Trimming cost V 2 bases and J 3 bases, with 13 bases left between them. The CDR3 sequence is CASSPRGTYKETQYF. In DNA form, the CDR3 reads TGTGCCAGCTCACCAAGAGGGACTTATAAAGAGACCCAGTACTTC.

J is TRBJ2-2 and V is TRBV28; 11 nucleotides align to TRBD2. CDR3 length: 20 amino acids. Germline-derived CDR1 and CDR2 are MDHEN and SYDVKM. J was trimmed by 0 bases and V by 4 bases; bases with no gene match: 13. The CDR3 sequence is CASSSYSGLAVPANTGELFF. For the CDR3, the DNA is TGTGCCAGCAGTTCCTACTCGGGACTAGCGGTACCCGCGAACACCGGGGAGCTGTTTTTT.

J is TRBJ2-1 and V is TRBV7-3; no definite D call. Trimming removed 5 bases at V and 0 bases at J, with 8 bases between. CDR3 length equals 14 residues. CDR1 is SGHTA, CDR2 FQGTGA, per germline. The CDR3 coding sequence is TGTGCCAGCAGCATCAAGAGCTCCTACAATGAGCAGTTCTTC. Amino acids: CASSIKSSYNEQFF.

This clone was found a few times. The chain carries TRBV6-5 and TRBJ2-1, with D possibly matching TRBD2 (5 bases). This CDR3 is 15 amino acids long. Germline CDR1 is MNHEY and CDR2 is SVGAGI. V lost 10 bases and J lost 4, with 20 bases in between. This chain's CDR3 is CATTILRRGYNEQFF. The CDR3 bases are TGTGCCACAACCATATTGCGCCGGGGTTACAATGAGCAGTTCTTC.

This sequence joins TRBV5-6 and TRBJ2-2, with TRBD2 as a possible D gene (5 bases). The germline V and J ends were trimmed by 0 bases and 4 bases, with 13 bases remaining between them. CDR1 is SGHDT and CDR2 is YYEEEE in the germline V gene. The CDR3 contains 16 residues. In DNA form, the CDR3 reads TGTGCCAGCAGCTTGGATTACGGGGTTGGCACCGGGGAGCTGTTTTTT. It is translated as CASSLDYGVGTGELFF. Filled out from reference TRBV5-6 and TRBJ2-2, the complete variable domain reads DAGVTQSPTHLIKTRGQQVTLRCSPKSGHDTVSWYQQALGQGPQFIFQYYEEEERQRGNFPDRFSGHQFPNYSSELNVNALLLGDSALYLCASSLDYGVGTGELFFGEGSRLTVL.

The CDR3 is CASSPGLAGSSYNEQFF. In DNA form, the CDR3 reads TGCGCCAGCAGCCCGGGACTAGCGGGATCCTCCTACAATGAGCAGTTCTTC. The chain recombines TRBV5-1 with TRBJ2-1, with 13 bases fitting TRBD2. CDR3 length: 17 amino acids. Germline V gene data show CDR1 as SGHRS and CDR2 as YFSETQ. After removal of 4 bases from V and 0 bases from J, the junction contained 4 bases not matched to a gene.

The chain has TRBV2 and TRBJ2-3; 9 nucleotides line up with TRBD2. The CDR3 loop spans 16 amino acids. CDR1 is SNHLY, CDR2 FYNNEI, per germline. The J segment lost 0 bases and the V segment lost 4 bases, leaving 5 bases of the junction unmatched. The chain's CDR3 is CASSAITSGSTDTQYF. In nucleotides, the CDR3 is TGTGCCAGCAGTGCCATTACTAGCGGGAGCACAGATACGCAGTATTTT.

The gene calls are TRBV5-1 and TRBJ2-7, with 13 bases matching TRBD2. The CDR3 runs 14 residues. Losses at the gene ends were 5 bases for V and 7 bases for J; bases not matched to a gene: 6. CDR1 and CDR2 from the germline V gene are SGHRS and YFSETQ. CDR3 DNA sequence: TGCGCCAGCAGACCCGGGACTAGCGGGAATGAGCAGTACTTC. Amino acid sequence: CASRPGTSGNEQYF. The variable domain in full, completed from reference TRBV5-1 and TRBJ2-7, reads KAGVTQTPRYLIKTRGQQVTLSCSPISGHRSVSWYQQTPGQGLQFLFEYFSETQRNKGNFPGRFSGRQFSNSRSEMNVSTLELGDSALYLCASRPGTSGNEQYFGPGTRLTVT.

The chain uses TRBV4-2 and TRBJ2-7, with D perhaps matching TRBD2 (6 bases). The CDR3 is 15 residues long. The germline V and J ends were trimmed by 3 bases and 3 bases, with 15 bases remaining between them. Germline-derived CDR1 and CDR2 are LGHNA and YNFKEQ. The CDR3 spells CASSQSMGGFYEQYF. CDR3 DNA sequence: TGTGCCAGCAGCCAGTCCATGGGGGGATTCTACGAGCAGTACTTC.

The sample holds one count of this clone. The rearrangement links TRBV6-2 or TRBV6-3 to TRBJ2-3, with 8 bases lining up with TRBD2. Trimming at V came to 5 bases and at J to 8 bases, leaving 21 bases not matched to a gene. Germline V gene sequence: CDR1 MNHEY, CDR2 SVGEGT. The CDR3 length is 18 residues. The chain's CDR3 is CASSQGSGTRAIRGTQYF. CDR3 nucleotide sequence: TGTGCCAGCAGTCAAGGTAGCGGGACACGAGCCATCCGCGGTACGCAGTATTTT.

V is TRBV19 and J is TRBJ2-2, with D possibly matching TRBD1 (7 bases). Trimming pared 1 base from V and 7 bases from J, leaving 10 bases between. This CDR3 is 14 amino acids long. Looked up from germline, CDR1 is LNHDA and CDR2 is SQIVND (reference sequence). The CDR3 DNA reads as TGTGCCAGTAGTATAGGACAGGGAGGCGGGGAGCTGTTTTTT. Amino acids: CASSIGQGGGELFF.

The gene calls are TRBV5-1 and TRBJ2-1, with D perhaps matching TRBD1 (5 bases). This CDR3 is built from 13 residues. CDR1 SGHRS and CDR2 YFSETQ come from the germline V gene. Deletions cut 5 bases from V and 6 bases from J, with 12 bases between. CDR3 region: CASRSTGFNEQFF. The CDR3 bases are TGCGCCAGCAGATCCACAGGATTCAATGAGCAGTTCTTC.

This chain connects TRBV3-1 (or the pseudogene TRBV3-2) to TRBJ2-3; 7 bases agree with TRBD2. Per germline, CDR1 LGHDT and CDR2 YNNKEL (reference sequence). The CDR3 is 18 amino acids. The V gene end was trimmed by 0 bases and the J gene end by 3 bases; junction bases not matched to a gene: 12. CDR3 in amino acids: CASSQDFGGRVLTDTQYF. The CDR3 DNA reads TGTGCCAGCAGCCAAGACTTCGGTGGGAGGGTTTTGACAGATACGCAGTATTTT.

V and J are TRBV28 and TRBJ1-2; 8 positions agree with TRBD1. Trimming at V came to 5 bases and at J to 5 bases, leaving 4 bases not matched to a gene. The germline CDR1 and CDR2 sequences are MDHEN and SYDVKM. The CDR3 extends over 13 amino acids. The CDR3 region has the DNA TGTGCCAGCAGTAACAGGGGGGCTTATGGCTACACCTTC. Its protein is CASSNRGAYGYTF.